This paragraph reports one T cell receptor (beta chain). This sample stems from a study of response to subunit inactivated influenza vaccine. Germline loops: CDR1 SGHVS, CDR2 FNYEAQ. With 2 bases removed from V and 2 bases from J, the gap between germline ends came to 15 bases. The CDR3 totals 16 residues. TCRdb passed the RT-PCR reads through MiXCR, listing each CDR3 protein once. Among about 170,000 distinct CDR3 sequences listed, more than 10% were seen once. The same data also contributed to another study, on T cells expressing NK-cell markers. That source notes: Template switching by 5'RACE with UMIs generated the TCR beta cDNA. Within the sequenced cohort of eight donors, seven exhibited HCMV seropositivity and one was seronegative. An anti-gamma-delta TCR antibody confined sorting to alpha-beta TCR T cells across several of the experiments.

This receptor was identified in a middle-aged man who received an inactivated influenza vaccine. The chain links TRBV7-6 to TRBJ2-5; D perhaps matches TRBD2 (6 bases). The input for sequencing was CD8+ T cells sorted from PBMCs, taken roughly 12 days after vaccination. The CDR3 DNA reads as TGTGCCAGCAGCTTAAGGGAGGTTGGAGGGCAAGAGACCCAGTACTTC. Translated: CASSLREVGGQETQYF. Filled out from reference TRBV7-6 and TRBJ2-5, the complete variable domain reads GAGVSQSPRYKVTKRGQDVALRCDPISGHVSLYWYRQALGQGPEFLTYFNYEAQQDKSGLPNDRFSAERPEGSISTLTIQRTEQRDSAMYRCASSLREVGGQETQYFGPGTRLLVL.